The 22 T cell receptor beta chains given below trace back to one sample, sequenced in a study of T-cell memory formation after mild COVID-19. TCRdb processed the 5' RACE reads anew with MiXCR; each CDR3 protein has one entry. The sample carries under 450,000 distinct CDR3 sequences, roughly a quarter recorded once. The sample consisted of PBMCs or a T cell subset sorted from them (not recorded which). These receptors were obtained from an adult woman who had mild COVID-19 (a few samples of this study predate the infection). Cell type and time point are not known.

There are a few counts of this clonotype. The V call is TRBV12-3 or TRBV12-4, the J call TRBJ2-1, with a weak D call TRBD1 (6 bases). The CDR3 loop spans 13 amino acids. Between the trimmed V and J ends, which lost 3 bases and 9 bases, there was a span of 12 bases. The CDR3 protein is CASSLDRFSEQFF. The CDR3 DNA is TGTGCCAGCAGTTTGGACAGATTTAGTGAGCAGTTCTTC.

V is TRBV29-1 and J is TRBJ2-5, with a tentative D call TRBD2 (5 bases). The CDR3 runs to 15 residues. V was pared by 3 bases and J by 5 bases, with 19 bases between. Germline V gene lookup returns CDR1 SQVTM and CDR2 ANQGSEA. DNA of the CDR3: TGCAGCGTTGACCCCTATCTGTCCGGAGGCGAGACCCAGTACTTC. It translates to CSVDPYLSGGETQYF.

The rearrangement joins TRBV28 to TRBJ2-7; TRBD2 agrees at 14 bases. CDR1 and CDR2 from the germline V gene are MDHEN and SYDVKM. The V segment lost 6 bases and the J segment 6 bases; nucleotides outside the gene matches: 7. The CDR3 spans 15 residues. The CDR3 sequence is CASSPGTSGSPEQYF. The CDR3 DNA reads as TGTGCCAGCAGCCCGGGGACTAGCGGGAGTCCCGAGCAGTACTTC.

This rearrangement joins TRBV27 to TRBJ2-7; tentatively, D is TRBD1 (6 bases). With 5 bases removed from V and 4 bases from J, the gap between germline ends came to 21 bases. Germline values: CDR1 MNHEY, CDR2 SMNVEV (reference sequence). The CDR3 spans 16 residues. The CDR3 spells CASSPLNRAGLYEQYF. The CDR3 DNA reads TGTGCCAGCAGTCCCCTGAACAGGGCCGGGCTTTACGAGCAGTACTTC.

V is TRBV6-1 and J is TRBJ2-7, with D maybe TRBD1 (5 bases). V lost 6 bases and J 5 bases, leaving 17 bases between the germline ends. The CDR3 covers 14 residues. Germline CDR1 and CDR2: MNHNS and SASEGT. The CDR3 DNA reads TGTGCCAGCAGGATCTTTGACAGTTGGGACGAGCAGTACTTC. It translates to CASRIFDSWDEQYF.

This clonotype was detected only a few times. The gene calls are TRBV28 and TRBJ2-1; D uncertain. Trimming took off 1 base at V and 10 bases at J, with 5 bases between the two ends. The CDR3 totals 11 residues. Germline V gene lookup returns CDR1 MDHEN and CDR2 SYDVKM. DNA of the CDR3: TGTGCCAGCAGTTTATCCCAGGAGCAGTTCTTC. Amino acid sequence: CASSLSQEQFF.

V and J are TRBV30 and TRBJ2-5; D gene unclear. Trimming removed 4 bases at V and 3 bases at J, with 12 bases between. The germline CDR1 and CDR2 sequences are GTSNPN and SVGIG (reference sequence). This CDR3 comprises 13 residues. The CDR3, as DNA: TGTGCCTGGACTCCCCCAGGAAAAGAGACCCAGTACTTC. Translated, it gives CAWTPPGKETQYF.

CDR3 sequence (DNA): TGCAGCGTTGACAGGACAGGGGCCTACACCTTC. Protein: CSVDRTGAYTF. This chain connects TRBV29-1 to TRBJ1-2; 9 bases fit TRBD1. The CDR3 contains 11 residues. The J segment lost 10 bases and the V segment lost 3 bases, leaving 3 bases of the junction unmatched. Germline loops: CDR1 SQVTM, CDR2 ANQGSEA.

The V and J genes are TRBV27 and TRBJ2-5, with 9 nucleotides matching TRBD1. The V gene's germline CDR1 is MNHEY and CDR2 SMNVEV (reference sequence). The CDR3 is 16 amino acids. J was trimmed by 7 bases and V by 7 bases; bases with no gene match: 16. The CDR3 DNA reads as TGTGCCAGCACTAATACCGGGACAGGGCGCGGAGGGACCCAGTACTTC. It encodes CASTNTGTGRGGTQYF.

This clonotype was detected only a few times. The gene calls are TRBV29-1 and TRBJ2-7; TRBD2 might be the D (5 bases). V dropped 3 bases and J dropped 5 bases, with 17 bases sitting between them. The CDR3 loop spans 14 amino acids. Germline V lookup: CDR1 SQVTM, CDR2 ANQGSEA. The CDR3 DNA sequence: TGCAGCGTTGATGAGGGTTTCGGTAGCCACGAGCAGTACTTC. Translated, it gives CSVDEGFGSHEQYF.

This chain joins TRBV12-3 or TRBV12-4 and TRBJ1-1; TRBD1 is a possible D gene (5 bases). The CDR3 is 13 residues long. V was cut by 2 bases and J by 5 bases, with 9 bases left in between. The CDR3 loop reads CASSLREGTEAFF. CDR3 bases: TGTGCCAGCAGTTTAAGGGAGGGGACTGAAGCTTTCTTT.

This clonotype occurred a few times. The chain recombines TRBV18 with TRBJ1-4; D is perhaps TRBD1 (5 bases). CDR1 is KGHSH, CDR2 LQKENI, per germline. The CDR3 has 15 residues. Trimming removed 5 bases at V and 8 bases at J, with 18 bases between. CDR3 in amino acids: CASSGPGTIDEKLFF. The DNA for the CDR3 is TGTGCCAGCTCAGGTCCCGGGACGATAGACGAAAAACTGTTTTTT. Using reference TRBV18 and TRBJ1-4 for the parts outside the CDR3, the full variable domain is NAGVMQNPRHLVRRRGQEARLRCSPMKGHSHVYWYRQLPEEGLKFMVYLQKENIIDESGMPKERFSAEFPKEGPSILRIQQVVRGDSAAYFCASSGPGTIDEKLFFGSGTQLSVL.

This clonotype was seen just once. The rearrangement joins TRBV21-1 to TRBJ1-5. TRBV21-1 is a recognized pseudogene. This CDR3 spans 14 amino acids. CDR3 in DNA: TGTGCCAGCAGCAAAGGAGGAGGGAATCAGCCCCAGCATTTT. Amino acid sequence: CASSKGGGNQPQHF.

The CDR3 here is CASSLAEFSYNEQFF. The CDR3 coding sequence is TGCGCCAGCAGCTTGGCGGAATTTTCCTACAATGAGCAGTTCTTC. The rearrangement joins TRBV5-1 to TRBJ2-1; D ambiguous. Trimming removed 0 bases from V and 1 base from J, with 8 bases in between. Per the germline V gene, CDR1 is SGHRS and CDR2 is YFSETQ. The CDR3 has 15 amino acids. Looking up the rest from reference TRBV5-1 and TRBJ2-1 gives the full variable domain: KAGVTQTPRYLIKTRGQQVTLSCSPISGHRSVSWYQQTPGQGLQFLFEYFSETQRNKGNFPGRFSGRQFSNSRSEMNVSTLELGDSALYLCASSLAEFSYNEQFFGPGTRLTVL.

DNA of the CDR3: TGTGCCACCCGACTAGGACTAGCGTGGAATGAGCAGTTCTTC. It encodes CATRLGLAWNEQFF. This rearrangement joins TRBV6-5 to TRBJ2-1; 9 positions match TRBD2. The CDR3 runs 14 residues. V was clipped by 10 bases and J by 7 bases; unmatched bases: 11. CDR1 is MNHEY and CDR2 is SVGAGI in the germline V gene.

This clonotype was picked up a small number of times. The genes are TRBV9 and TRBJ2-2; the D gene is possibly TRBD2 (6 bases). CDR3 size: 17 residues. Trimming removed 7 bases at V and 5 bases at J, with 24 bases between. Germline-derived CDR1 and CDR2 are SGDLS and YYNGEE. In DNA form, the CDR3 reads TGTGCCAGCTCCCATGCGGGACCCACGGAAAGGACCGGGGAGCTGTTTTTT. Protein product: CASSHAGPTERTGELFF.

This clonotype was seen more than once but under ten times. The rearrangement joins TRBV4-1 to TRBJ2-1; 7 positions match TRBD2. Trimming at V came to 1 base and at J to 12 bases, leaving 3 bases not matched to a gene. The CDR3 consists of 12 residues. Germline CDR1 MGHRA, CDR2 YSYEKL. The CDR3 bases are TGCGCCAGCAGCCAAGCCCCGGGGGGGCAGTTCTTC. Its translation is CASSQAPGGQFF.

The chain recombines TRBV5-1 with TRBJ1-1; TRBD1 aligns across 9 bases. J lost 0 bases, V lost 3 bases, and 3 bases had no gene match. From germline, CDR1 is SGHRS and CDR2 YFSETQ. The CDR3 covers 15 residues. DNA for the CDR3: TGCGCCAGCAGCTCAGGGACAGGGATGAACACTGAAGCTTTCTTT. Amino acid sequence: CASSSGTGMNTEAFF.

The J gene is TRBJ2-3, the V gene TRBV3-1, with D possibly being TRBD1 (5 bases). Between the trimmed V and J ends, which lost 0 bases and 6 bases, there was a span of 10 bases. Germline assignment: CDR1 LGHDT and CDR2 YNNKEL (reference sequence). CDR3 length: 14 amino acids. The CDR3 DNA reads TGTGCCAGCAGCCAAGATCCAGCAGGGGATACGCAGTATTTT. Its translation is CASSQDPAGDTQYF.

The chain has TRBV19 and TRBJ2-2; D not resolved. V lost 5 bases to trimming and J lost 0 bases, with 13 bases between them. The CDR3 is 16 amino acids. Germline V gene sequence: CDR1 LNHDA, CDR2 SQIVND (reference sequence). For the CDR3, the DNA is TGTGCCAGTAGTTTTCTATACACGGCGAACACCGGGGAGCTGTTTTTT. This gives the protein CASSFLYTANTGELFF.

This clonotype was seen ten or more times. CDR3 amino acids: CASSLGVGAEGEQFF. DNA for the CDR3: TGTGCCAGCAGCTTAGGAGTGGGGGCCGAGGGTGAGCAGTTCTTC. This chain links TRBV7-3 with TRBJ2-1; TRBD1 is a possible D gene (6 bases). The V gene's germline CDR1 is SGHTA and CDR2 FQGTGA. The V and J ends lost 2 bases and 9 bases respectively, with 17 bases between them. The CDR3 spans 15 residues.

This clonotype was seen repeatedly, ten times or more. The chain couples TRBV29-1 to TRBJ1-1; D gene unclear. Looked up from germline, CDR1 is SQVTM and CDR2 is ANQGSEA. Trimming pared 6 bases from V and 1 base from J, leaving 6 bases between. The CDR3 length is 11 residues. The CDR3 DNA reads TGCAGCGTCCGGGCGAACACTGAAGCTTTCTTT. Its protein product is CSVRANTEAFF.